One and the same sample provided the 16 T cell receptor beta chains below, sequenced in a study of technical replicates of blood from a few donors. Sequencing used immunoSEQ multiplex PCR; TCRdb keeps in-frame clones, though not all of them. The table has roughly 74,000 clones, roughly 90% seen once. The sequenced sample was T cells isolated from PBMCs. All receptors derive from a human donor in good health.

The chain recombines TRBV9 with TRBJ2-1, with D tentatively TRBD2 (7 bases). The V end was cut by 0 bases, the J end by 10 bases, with 11 bases between. The length of the CDR3 is 13 residues. Germline CDR1 and CDR2: SGDLS and YYNGEE. The CDR3: CASSVEGGREQFF. The CDR3 DNA reads as TGTGCCAGCAGCGTAGAGGGGGGGAGGGAGCAGTTCTTC.

V and J are TRBV29-1 and TRBJ2-7; 8 bases match TRBD1. The CDR3 runs 12 residues. Unmatched junction bases numbered 8, after V lost 6 bases and J lost 7 bases. CDR1 and CDR2 from the germline V gene are SQVTM and ANQGSEA. CDR3 sequence: CSVRTGFEEQYF. CDR3 nucleotides: TGCAGCGTACGGACAGGGTTTGAAGAGCAGTACTTC.

V usage is TRBV5-6 and J usage is TRBJ2-3; 7 bases line up with TRBD2. Germline lookup yields CDR1 SGHDT and CDR2 YYEEEE. Trimming took 2 bases from V and 4 from J; bases not matched to a gene: 4. The CDR3 contains 14 residues. CDR3 residues: CASSFGGVSDTQYF. The DNA for the CDR3 is TGTGCCAGCAGCTTTGGGGGGGTCTCAGATACGCAGTATTTT.

CDR3 in amino acids: CASSPSSRDNNYEQYF. CDR3 nucleotide sequence: TGTGCCAGTAGTCCATCCAGTAGGGACAACAACTACGAGCAGTACTTC. The chain has TRBV19 and TRBJ2-7; maybe TRBD1 (6 bases). CDR1 and CDR2 (germline): LNHDA, SQIVND (reference sequence). This CDR3 has 16 amino acids. Trimming left V 5 bases short and J 3 bases short, with 20 bases between.

The rearrangement joins TRBV6-1 to TRBJ1-2; D is unclear. This CDR3 region has 13 residues. V lost 3 bases and J lost 7, with 12 bases in between. The germline V gene encodes CDR1 MNHNS and CDR2 SASEGT. The CDR3 region has the DNA TGTGCCAGCAGTGACTGGGCCTCAAGTGGCTACACCTTC. Residues: CASSDWASSGYTF.

The chain uses TRBV6-1 and TRBJ1-1; the D is unclear. The CDR3 is 11 amino acids. Germline lookup yields CDR1 MNHNS and CDR2 SASEGT. Trimming took off 6 bases at V and 6 bases at J, with 8 bases between the two ends. The CDR3 sequence: CASRVGPEAFF. In DNA form, the CDR3 reads TGTGCCAGCAGGGTTGGGCCTGAAGCTTTCTTT.

The chain couples TRBV25-1 to TRBJ2-2; 11 bases line up with TRBD2. V was clipped by 10 bases and J by 8 bases; unmatched bases: 6. Looked up from germline, CDR1 is MGHDK and CDR2 is SYGVNS. The CDR3 has 13 residues. Here the CDR3 DNA reads TGTGCCACCAGGACTAGCGGGCCGGGGGAGCTGTTTTTT. This encodes CATRTSGPGELFF.

V and J are TRBV19 and TRBJ1-2; TRBD1 matches 8 bases. Per germline, CDR1 LNHDA and CDR2 SQIVND (reference sequence). V was clipped by 6 bases and J by 7 bases; unmatched bases: 4. The CDR3 runs to 12 residues. CDR3 in amino acids: CASSLTGAGYTF. CDR3 DNA sequence: TGTGCCAGTAGCCTGACAGGGGCTGGCTACACCTTC.

The chain uses TRBV19 and TRBJ1-5; tentatively, D is TRBD1 (5 bases). Germline-derived CDR1 and CDR2 are LNHDA and SQIVND (reference sequence). This CDR3 is 13 amino acids long. V lost 6 bases and J lost 6, with 12 bases in between. CDR3 sequence reads: CASSQGWGQPQHF. The CDR3 nucleotides are TGTGCCAGTAGCCAGGGTTGGGGTCAGCCCCAGCATTTT.

This chain uses TRBV5-1 with TRBJ2-3; TRBD2 is a possible D gene (6 bases). Trimming left V 4 bases short and J 5 bases short, with 14 bases between. Germline CDR1 reads SGHRS; CDR2 reads YFSETQ. The CDR3 totals 14 residues. The CDR3 reads CASSIAESGDTQYF. CDR3 sequence (DNA): TGCGCCAGCAGCATAGCGGAGTCGGGAGATACGCAGTATTTT.

CDR3 sequence (DNA): TGTGCCAGTAACCGGCAGGATAATGAAAAACTGTTTTTT. This sequence encodes CASNRQDNEKLFF. The chain joins TRBV19 to TRBJ1-4; unclear D gene. This CDR3 is built from 13 residues. Deletions cut 7 bases from V and 4 bases from J, with 10 bases between. The germline CDR1 and CDR2 sequences are LNHDA and SQIVND (reference sequence).

This chain joins TRBV29-1 and TRBJ1-1; D gene ambiguous. The germline V and J ends were trimmed by 6 bases and 4 bases, with 18 bases remaining between them. The CDR3 covers 14 residues. From germline, CDR1 is SQVTM and CDR2 ANQGSEA. This CDR3 is CSVPFGSHGTEAFF. The DNA for the CDR3 is TGCAGCGTCCCCTTCGGTAGCCACGGCACTGAAGCTTTCTTT. The whole variable domain, filled in from reference TRBV29-1 and TRBJ1-1, reads SAVISQKPSRDICQRGTSLTIQCQVDSQVTMMFWYRQQPGQSLTLIATANQGSEATYESGFVIDKFPISRPNLTFSTLTVSNMSPEDSSIYLCSVPFGSHGTEAFFGQGTRLTVV.

This chain uses TRBV5-8 with TRBJ1-3, with D possibly TRBD1 on 6 matching bases. Per germline, CDR1 SGHTS and CDR2 YDEGEE. This CDR3 spans 16 amino acids. Trimming took off 0 bases at V and 0 bases at J, with 10 bases between the two ends. The CDR3 DNA is TGTGCCAGCAGCTTGGACAGGGCCGGCTCTGGAAACACCATATATTTT. This gives the protein CASSLDRAGSGNTIYF.

This chain uses TRBV19 with TRBJ2-7, with D perhaps matching TRBD2 (6 bases). V dropped 9 bases and J dropped 3 bases, with 21 bases sitting between them. This CDR3 has 15 residues. From germline, CDR1 is LNHDA and CDR2 SQIVND (reference sequence). The CDR3: CASGIGGSGNYEQYF. The CDR3 DNA sequence: TGTGCCAGCGGGATTGGGGGTAGCGGAAACTACGAGCAGTACTTC.

This chain links TRBV5-1 with TRBJ2-7, with a possible D match to TRBD2 (5 bases). The V and J ends lost 3 bases and 7 bases respectively, with 8 bases between them. The germline CDR1 and CDR2 sequences are SGHRS and YFSETQ. The CDR3 is made up of 11 amino acids. The CDR3 nucleotides are TGCGCCAGCAGCTCCTCGGGGGAGCAGTACTTC. Its translation: CASSSSGEQYF.

The chain links TRBV7-8 to TRBJ2-7; D possibly corresponds to TRBD1 (5 bases). V was cut by 3 bases and J by 0 bases, with 12 bases left in between. Germline V gene sequence: CDR1 SGHVS, CDR2 FQNEAQ. This CDR3 region has 15 residues. CDR3 sequence: CASSFSTDSSYEQYF. The CDR3 DNA follows: TGTGCCAGCAGCTTTTCGACAGACAGCTCCTACGAGCAGTACTTC. The full variable domain, completed using reference TRBV7-8 and TRBJ2-7, is GAGVSQSPRYKVAKRGQDVALRCDPISGHVSLFWYQQALGQGPEFLTYFQNEAQLDKSGLPSDRFFAERPEGSVSTLKIQRTQQEDSAVYLCASSFSTDSSYEQYFGPGTRLTVT.